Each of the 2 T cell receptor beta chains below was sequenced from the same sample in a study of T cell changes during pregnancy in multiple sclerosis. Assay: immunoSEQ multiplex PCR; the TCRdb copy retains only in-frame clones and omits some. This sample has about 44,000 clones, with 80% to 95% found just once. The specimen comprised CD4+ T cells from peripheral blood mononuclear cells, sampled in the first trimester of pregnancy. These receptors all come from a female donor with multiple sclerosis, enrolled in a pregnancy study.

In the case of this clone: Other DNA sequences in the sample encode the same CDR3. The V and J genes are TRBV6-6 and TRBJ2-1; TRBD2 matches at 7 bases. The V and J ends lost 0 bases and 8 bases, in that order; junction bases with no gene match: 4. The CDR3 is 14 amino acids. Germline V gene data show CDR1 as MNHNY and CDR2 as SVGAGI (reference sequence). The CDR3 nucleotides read TGTGCCAGCAGTTACTCGACTAGCTCCGATGAGCAGTTCTTC. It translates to CASSYSTSSDEQFF.

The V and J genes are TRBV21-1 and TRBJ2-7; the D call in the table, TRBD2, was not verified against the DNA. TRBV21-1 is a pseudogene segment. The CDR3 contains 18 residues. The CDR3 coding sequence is TGTGCCAGCAGCAAAGGATCCTACTCCGGGACTAATACCTACGAGCAGTACTTC. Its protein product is CASSKGSYSGTNTYEQYF.